A single sample is the source of the 16 T cell receptor beta chains below, sequenced in a study of blood T cell repertoires in COVID-19. Libraries were prepared by immunoSEQ multiplex PCR; TCRdb keeps only in-frame clonotypes and omits some of them. The table has over 70,000 clones, roughly 80% seen once. Sequenced sample: peripheral blood. The receptors stem from a woman of 80 years or more with acute or convalescent COVID-19.

The V call is TRBV11-2, the J call TRBJ2-7; D is ambiguous. Between the trimmed V and J ends, which lost 2 bases and 0 bases, there was a span of 11 bases. The CDR3 is made up of 15 amino acids. Germline V gene data show CDR1 as SGHAT and CDR2 as FQNNGV. CDR3 in amino acids: CASSLPGAGSYEQYF. The CDR3, as DNA: TGTGCCAGCAGCTTACCAGGTGCAGGCTCCTACGAGCAGTACTTC.

V is TRBV5-1 and J is TRBJ2-5; 12 positions agree with TRBD1. This CDR3 is built from 15 residues. Germline CDR1 is SGHRS and CDR2 is YFSETQ. J gave up 5 bases and V 2 bases, and 4 bases lay outside the gene matches. This CDR3 is CASSFRDRGLETQYF. In nucleotides, the CDR3 is TGCGCCAGCAGCTTCCGGGACAGGGGGCTTGAGACCCAGTACTTC.

The V call is TRBV10-3, the J call TRBJ2-1; 7 positions agree with TRBD2. In germline, CDR1 is ENHRY, CDR2 SYGVKD. The CDR3 runs to 17 residues. V lost 4 bases and J lost 7; bases outside the gene matches: 16. The CDR3, as DNA: TGTGCCATCAGTGCCTCCGGGGGGTGGCGGGAGTCGAATGAGCAGTTCTTC. It translates to CAISASGGWRESNEQFF.

J is TRBJ2-3 and V is TRBV10-3; tentative D call: TRBD2 (5 bases). Trimming stripped 5 bases from V and 7 bases from J, with 10 bases between. The germline V gene encodes CDR1 ENHRY and CDR2 SYGVKD. This CDR3 spans 12 amino acids. CDR3 sequence: CAISHRENTQYF. CDR3 sequence (DNA): TGTGCCATCAGTCATCGGGAAAATACGCAGTATTTT.

This chain connects TRBV29-1 to TRBJ2-2, with 9 bases fitting TRBD1. Germline V lookup: CDR1 SQVTM, CDR2 ANQGSEA. The V segment lost 0 bases and the J segment 5 bases; nucleotides outside the gene matches: 7. The length of the CDR3 is 16 residues. The CDR3 DNA reads TGCAGCGTTGAAGATGGTGGGACAGGGATAACCGGGGAGCTGTTTTTT. It is translated as CSVEDGGTGITGELFF.

The rearrangement joins TRBV4-1 to TRBJ1-1; D is undetermined. This CDR3 region has 16 residues. Trimming shortened V by 0 bases and J by 1 base, and 12 bases separated the two germline ends. CDR1 is MGHRA and CDR2 is YSYEKL in the germline V gene. CDR3 in amino acids: CASSQDTYRSNTEAFF. CDR3 DNA: TGCGCCAGCAGCCAAGATACCTATCGATCGAACACTGAAGCTTTCTTT.

For the CDR3, the DNA is TGTGCCAGCAGCCTACTAGCGCCTAGTGCTAGCACAGATACGCAGTATTTT. As protein: CASSLLAPSASTDTQYF. This rearrangement joins TRBV27 to TRBJ2-3, with TRBD2 matching over 7 bases. The CDR3 extends over 17 amino acids. CDR1 is MNHEY and CDR2 is SMNVEV in the germline V gene (reference sequence). With V trimmed by 6 bases and J by 0 bases, 12 bases remained unmatched.

The sample holds one count of this clone. This chain links TRBV29-1 with TRBJ2-3; D is possibly TRBD2 (6 bases). CDR1 and CDR2 (germline): SQVTM, ANQGSEA. Trimming removed 4 bases at V and 4 bases at J, with 9 bases between. The CDR3 extends over 12 amino acids. The CDR3 nucleotides are TGCAGCGTTGTGGGAGGTTCAGATACGCAGTATTTT. Protein product: CSVVGGSDTQYF.

The chain carries TRBV5-1 and TRBJ2-1; TRBD1 is a possible D gene (6 bases). From germline, CDR1 is SGHRS and CDR2 YFSETQ. Deletions cut 6 bases from V and 9 bases from J, with 13 bases between. The length of the CDR3 is 12 residues. The CDR3 DNA reads as TGCGCCAGCACCGCAACAGGGAGTGAGCAGTTCTTC. Translated: CASTATGSEQFF.

The V call is TRBV19, the J call TRBJ2-1; D perhaps matches TRBD2 (5 bases). Germline values: CDR1 LNHDA, CDR2 SQIVND (reference sequence). There are 15 residues in the CDR3. V lost 5 bases to trimming and J lost 0 bases, with 11 bases between them. The CDR3 DNA follows: TGTGCCAGTAGTCGTGGTGGGAGCTCCTACAATGAGCAGTTCTTC. Encoded protein: CASSRGGSSYNEQFF.

This chain links TRBV7-8 with TRBJ2-3, with D perhaps matching TRBD2 (6 bases). The V gene lost 5 bases and the J gene lost 2 bases, with 11 bases spanning the gap. The CDR3 has 14 amino acids. CDR1 SGHVS and CDR2 FQNEAQ come from the germline V gene. The CDR3 loop reads CASSKRLVTDTQYF. In DNA, the CDR3 is TGTGCCAGCAGCAAACGACTAGTCACAGATACGCAGTATTTT.

The rearrangement links TRBV24-1 to TRBJ2-1, with TRBD2 matching 8 bases. The CDR3 totals 14 residues. V lost 9 bases to trimming and J lost 6 bases; unmatched junction nucleotides: 9. Germline CDR1 and CDR2: KGHDR and SFDVKD. CDR3 sequence (DNA): TGTGCCACCGCGCCGGGGGGGCGAGTCAATGAGCAGTTCTTC. Protein: CATAPGGRVNEQFF.

This clone was seen a single time. The V and J genes are TRBV3-1 (or the pseudogene TRBV3-2) and TRBJ2-1, with TRBD2 matching over 13 bases. CDR1 and CDR2 (germline): LGHDT, YNNKEL (reference sequence). This CDR3 contains 15 residues. J gave up 9 bases and V 2 bases, and 4 bases lay outside the gene matches. The CDR3 loop is CASSQLGLAGVEQFF. CDR3 in DNA: TGTGCCAGCAGCCAATTAGGACTAGCGGGGGTTGAGCAGTTCTTC.

The chain carries TRBV7-9 and TRBJ2-7; 9 nucleotides align to TRBD1. V gave up 4 bases and J gave up 6 bases; unmatched junction bases: 7. This CDR3 is 14 amino acids long. Per the germline V gene, CDR1 is SEHNR and CDR2 is FQNEAQ (reference sequence). The CDR3 sequence: CASSSRQGVGEQYF. Written as DNA, the CDR3 is TGTGCCAGCAGCTCCCGACAGGGGGTGGGCGAGCAGTACTTC.

This clone was detected only once. The chain uses TRBV9 and TRBJ2-3; 7 nucleotides agree with TRBD2. CDR3 length equals 15 residues. Unmatched junction bases numbered 3, after V lost 0 bases and J lost 2 bases. Per the germline V gene, CDR1 is SGDLS and CDR2 is YYNGEE. The CDR3 DNA reads TGTGCCAGCAGCGTAGGCCTAGCGGTCACAGATACGCAGTATTTT. Translated: CASSVGLAVTDTQYF. The whole variable domain, remainder taken from reference TRBV9 and TRBJ2-3, is DSGVTQTPKHLITATGQRVTLRCSPRSGDLSVYWYQQSLDQGLQFLIQYYNGEERAKGNILERFSAQQFPDLHSELNLSSLELGDSALYFCASSVGLAVTDTQYFGPGTRLTVL.

Only a few counts were recorded for this clone. This chain connects TRBV7-2 to TRBJ2-1, with TRBD2 matching 8 bases. The CDR3 loop spans 17 amino acids. Germline loops: CDR1 SGHTA, CDR2 FQGNSA. Germline trimming cut 6 bases from V and 11 bases from J; bases unmatched to any gene: 21. The CDR3 region is CASRVGSGVTFNDKQFF. The CDR3 DNA follows: TGTGCCAGCAGAGTTGGTAGCGGGGTTACCTTTAATGATAAGCAGTTCTTC.